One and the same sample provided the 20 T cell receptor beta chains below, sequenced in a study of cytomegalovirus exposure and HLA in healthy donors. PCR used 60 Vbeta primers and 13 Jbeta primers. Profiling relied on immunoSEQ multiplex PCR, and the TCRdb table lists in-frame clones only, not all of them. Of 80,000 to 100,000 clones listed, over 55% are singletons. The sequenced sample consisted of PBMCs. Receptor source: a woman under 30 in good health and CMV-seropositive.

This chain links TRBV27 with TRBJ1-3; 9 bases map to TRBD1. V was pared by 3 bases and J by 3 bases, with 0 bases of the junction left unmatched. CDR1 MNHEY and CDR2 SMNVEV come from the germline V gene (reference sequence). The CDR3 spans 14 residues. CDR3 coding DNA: TGTGCCAGCAGTTTGACAGGGGGTGGAAACACCATATATTTT. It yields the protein CASSLTGGGNTIYF.

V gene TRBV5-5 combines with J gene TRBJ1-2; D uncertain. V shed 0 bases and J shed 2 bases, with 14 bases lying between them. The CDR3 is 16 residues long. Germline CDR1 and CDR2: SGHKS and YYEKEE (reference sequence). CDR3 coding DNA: TGTGCCAGCAGCTTGGTGGAAGGCCGCGGAAACTATGGCTACACCTTC. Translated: CASSLVEGRGNYGYTF. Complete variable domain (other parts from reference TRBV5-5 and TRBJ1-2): DAGVTQSPTHLIKTRGQQVTLRCSPISGHKSVSWYQQVLGQGPQFIFQYYEKEERGRGNFPDRFSARQFPNYSSELNVNALLLGDSALYLCASSLVEGRGNYGYTFGSGTRLTVV.

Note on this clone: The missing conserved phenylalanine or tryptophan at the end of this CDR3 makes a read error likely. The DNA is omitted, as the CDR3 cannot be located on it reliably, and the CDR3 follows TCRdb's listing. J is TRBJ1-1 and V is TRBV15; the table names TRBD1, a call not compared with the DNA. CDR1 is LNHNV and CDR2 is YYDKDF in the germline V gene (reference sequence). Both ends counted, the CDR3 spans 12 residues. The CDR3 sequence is CATSGGGTGLNV.

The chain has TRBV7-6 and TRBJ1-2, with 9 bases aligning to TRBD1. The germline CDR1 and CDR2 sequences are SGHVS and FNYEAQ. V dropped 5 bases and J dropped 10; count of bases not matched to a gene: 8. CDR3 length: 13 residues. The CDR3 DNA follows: TGTGCCAGCAGCCAAGGACAGGGGTGGACCTACACCTTC. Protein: CASSQGQGWTYTF.

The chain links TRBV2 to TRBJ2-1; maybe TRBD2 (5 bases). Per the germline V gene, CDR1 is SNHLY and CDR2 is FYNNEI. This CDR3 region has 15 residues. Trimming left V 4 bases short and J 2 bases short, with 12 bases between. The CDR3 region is CASSARGGPYNEQFF. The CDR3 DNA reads TGTGCCAGCAGTGCTCGGGGTGGACCCTACAATGAGCAGTTCTTC.

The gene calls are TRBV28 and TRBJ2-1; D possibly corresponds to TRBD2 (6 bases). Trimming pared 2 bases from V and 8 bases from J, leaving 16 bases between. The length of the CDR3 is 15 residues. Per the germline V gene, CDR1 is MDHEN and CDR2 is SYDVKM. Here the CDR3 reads CASSLRGGIPHEQFF. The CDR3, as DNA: TGTGCCAGCAGTTTAAGGGGCGGGATCCCTCATGAGCAGTTCTTC.

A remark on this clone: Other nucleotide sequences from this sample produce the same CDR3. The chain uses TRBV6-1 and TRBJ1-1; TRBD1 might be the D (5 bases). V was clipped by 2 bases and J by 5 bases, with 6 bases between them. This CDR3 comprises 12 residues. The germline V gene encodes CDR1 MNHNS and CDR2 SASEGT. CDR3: CASSERGTEAFF. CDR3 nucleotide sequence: TGTGCCAGCAGTGAAAGGGGTACTGAAGCTTTCTTT.

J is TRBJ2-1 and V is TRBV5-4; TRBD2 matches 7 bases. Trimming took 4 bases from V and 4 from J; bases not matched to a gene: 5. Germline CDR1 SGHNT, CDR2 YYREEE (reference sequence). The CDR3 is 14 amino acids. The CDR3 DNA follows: TGTGCCAGCAGCCGGGAGGTAGTTTACAATGAGCAGTTCTTC. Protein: CASSREVVYNEQFF.

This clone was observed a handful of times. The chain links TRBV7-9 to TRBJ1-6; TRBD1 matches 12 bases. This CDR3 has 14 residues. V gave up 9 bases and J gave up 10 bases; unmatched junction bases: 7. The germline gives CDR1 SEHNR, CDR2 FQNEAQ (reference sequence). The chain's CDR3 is CASRDRGPRSPLHF. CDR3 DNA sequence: TGTGCCAGTAGGGACAGGGGGCCGAGGTCACCCCTCCACTTT.

The CDR3 loop reads CASSQAGAGANYGYTF. DNA of the CDR3: TGCGCCAGCAGCCAAGCGGGGGCGGGAGCTAACTATGGCTACACCTTC. The chain has TRBV4-3 and TRBJ1-2; tentative D call: TRBD1 (6 bases). With 1 base removed from V and 0 bases from J, the gap between germline ends came to 12 bases. The CDR3 is 16 residues long. CDR1 LGHNA and CDR2 YSLEER come from the germline V gene.

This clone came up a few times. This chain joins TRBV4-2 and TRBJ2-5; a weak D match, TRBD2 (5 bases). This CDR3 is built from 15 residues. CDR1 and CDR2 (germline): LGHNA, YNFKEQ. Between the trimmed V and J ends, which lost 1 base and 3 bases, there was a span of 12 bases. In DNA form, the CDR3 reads TGTGCCAGCAGCCAAGGAGGGAACTCAGAAGAGACCCAGTACTTC. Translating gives CASSQGGNSEETQYF.

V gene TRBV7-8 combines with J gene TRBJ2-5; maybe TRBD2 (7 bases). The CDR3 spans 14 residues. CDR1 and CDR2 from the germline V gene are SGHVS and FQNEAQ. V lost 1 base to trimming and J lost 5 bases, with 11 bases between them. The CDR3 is CASSLEQGGETQYF. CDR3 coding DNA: TGTGCCAGCAGCTTAGAACAGGGAGGGGAGACCCAGTACTTC.

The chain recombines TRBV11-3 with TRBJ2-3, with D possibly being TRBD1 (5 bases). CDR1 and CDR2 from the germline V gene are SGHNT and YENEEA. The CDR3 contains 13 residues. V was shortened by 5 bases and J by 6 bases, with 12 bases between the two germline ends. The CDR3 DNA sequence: TGTGCCAGCAGCGAAGGGGTGGCTGATACGCAGTATTTT. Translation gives CASSEGVADTQYF.

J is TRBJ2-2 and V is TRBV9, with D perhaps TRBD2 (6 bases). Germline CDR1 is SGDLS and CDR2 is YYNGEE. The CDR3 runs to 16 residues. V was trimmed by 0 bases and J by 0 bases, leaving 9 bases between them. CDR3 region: CASSVGSGANTGELFF. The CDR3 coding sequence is TGTGCCAGCAGCGTAGGTTCGGGGGCGAACACCGGGGAGCTGTTTTTT.

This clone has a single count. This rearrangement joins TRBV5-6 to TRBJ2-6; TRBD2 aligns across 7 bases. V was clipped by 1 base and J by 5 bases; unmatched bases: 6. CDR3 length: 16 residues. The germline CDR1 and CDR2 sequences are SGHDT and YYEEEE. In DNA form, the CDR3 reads TGTGCCAGCAGCTTGAACGGGGAGGGTTGGGCCAACGTCCTGACTTTC. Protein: CASSLNGEGWANVLTF.

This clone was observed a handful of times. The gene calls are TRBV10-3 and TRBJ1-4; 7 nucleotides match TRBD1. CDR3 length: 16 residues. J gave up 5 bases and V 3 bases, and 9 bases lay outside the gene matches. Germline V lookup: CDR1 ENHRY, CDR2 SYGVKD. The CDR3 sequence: CAISDYDRAGNEKLFF. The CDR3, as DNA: TGTGCCATCAGTGATTATGACAGGGCTGGGAATGAAAAACTGTTTTTT.

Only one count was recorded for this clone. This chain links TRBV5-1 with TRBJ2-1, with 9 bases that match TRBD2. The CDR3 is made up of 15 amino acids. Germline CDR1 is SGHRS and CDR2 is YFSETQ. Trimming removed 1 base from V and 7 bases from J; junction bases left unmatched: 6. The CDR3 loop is CASSLLIAGANEQFF. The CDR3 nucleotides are TGCGCCAGCAGCTTGCTAATAGCGGGGGCGAATGAGCAGTTCTTC.

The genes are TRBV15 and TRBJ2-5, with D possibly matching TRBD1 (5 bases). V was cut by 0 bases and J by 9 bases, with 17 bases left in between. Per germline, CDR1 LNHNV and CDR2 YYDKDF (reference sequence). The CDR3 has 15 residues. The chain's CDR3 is CATSRDEAGSRAQYF. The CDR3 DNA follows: TGTGCCACCAGCAGAGATGAAGCAGGGTCTAGGGCCCAGTACTTC.

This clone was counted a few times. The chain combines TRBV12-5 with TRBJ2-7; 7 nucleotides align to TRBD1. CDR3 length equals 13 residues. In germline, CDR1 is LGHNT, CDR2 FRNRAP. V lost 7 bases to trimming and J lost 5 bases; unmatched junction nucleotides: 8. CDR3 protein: CASATGQRDEQYF. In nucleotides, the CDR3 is TGTGCTAGTGCCACGGGACAGAGAGACGAGCAGTACTTC.

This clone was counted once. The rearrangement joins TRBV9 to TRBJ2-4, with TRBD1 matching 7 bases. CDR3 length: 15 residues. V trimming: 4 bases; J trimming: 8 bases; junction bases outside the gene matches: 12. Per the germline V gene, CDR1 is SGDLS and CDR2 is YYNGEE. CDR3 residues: CASSSRQGEGDIQYF. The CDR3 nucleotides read TGTGCCAGCAGCTCGCGACAGGGAGAGGGAGACATTCAGTACTTC.